Detailed here is one T cell receptor beta chain. Its specificity is not known. The library tagged individual cDNA molecules with unique molecular identifiers. Authors' processing steps: A typical sample had 95,638 TCRs, with about 23,224 to 690,600 overall. TCRdb itself ran the 5' RACE reads through MiXCR, one entry per CDR3 protein. These V and J calls are TCRdb output, not the study's own analysis. The sample consists of 110,000 or so distinct CDR3 sequences, around a fifth of them appearing once. This entry is derived from a study of human T cells and chemical hapten exposure. Study as a whole: Per-sample variation in TCR yield stemmed mainly from small pooled library volume differences.

RNA extraction used unfractionated whole blood as the source of total RNA. The V gene's germline CDR1 is MNHEY and CDR2 SVGAGI. V was shortened by 3 bases and J by 0 bases, with 14 bases between the two germline ends. The CDR3 runs 16 residues. Study-wide findings and caveats: Once DPC sensitization occurred, TCRs above 1 in 1000 frequency showed no change.

This clonotype was obtained from a human donor in good health. The gene calls are TRBV6-5 and TRBJ1-1; D unresolved. CDR3 in amino acids: CASSYRQASMNTEAFF. CDR3 in DNA: TGTGCCAGCAGTTATCGGCAGGCCTCGATGAACACTGAAGCTTTCTTT.